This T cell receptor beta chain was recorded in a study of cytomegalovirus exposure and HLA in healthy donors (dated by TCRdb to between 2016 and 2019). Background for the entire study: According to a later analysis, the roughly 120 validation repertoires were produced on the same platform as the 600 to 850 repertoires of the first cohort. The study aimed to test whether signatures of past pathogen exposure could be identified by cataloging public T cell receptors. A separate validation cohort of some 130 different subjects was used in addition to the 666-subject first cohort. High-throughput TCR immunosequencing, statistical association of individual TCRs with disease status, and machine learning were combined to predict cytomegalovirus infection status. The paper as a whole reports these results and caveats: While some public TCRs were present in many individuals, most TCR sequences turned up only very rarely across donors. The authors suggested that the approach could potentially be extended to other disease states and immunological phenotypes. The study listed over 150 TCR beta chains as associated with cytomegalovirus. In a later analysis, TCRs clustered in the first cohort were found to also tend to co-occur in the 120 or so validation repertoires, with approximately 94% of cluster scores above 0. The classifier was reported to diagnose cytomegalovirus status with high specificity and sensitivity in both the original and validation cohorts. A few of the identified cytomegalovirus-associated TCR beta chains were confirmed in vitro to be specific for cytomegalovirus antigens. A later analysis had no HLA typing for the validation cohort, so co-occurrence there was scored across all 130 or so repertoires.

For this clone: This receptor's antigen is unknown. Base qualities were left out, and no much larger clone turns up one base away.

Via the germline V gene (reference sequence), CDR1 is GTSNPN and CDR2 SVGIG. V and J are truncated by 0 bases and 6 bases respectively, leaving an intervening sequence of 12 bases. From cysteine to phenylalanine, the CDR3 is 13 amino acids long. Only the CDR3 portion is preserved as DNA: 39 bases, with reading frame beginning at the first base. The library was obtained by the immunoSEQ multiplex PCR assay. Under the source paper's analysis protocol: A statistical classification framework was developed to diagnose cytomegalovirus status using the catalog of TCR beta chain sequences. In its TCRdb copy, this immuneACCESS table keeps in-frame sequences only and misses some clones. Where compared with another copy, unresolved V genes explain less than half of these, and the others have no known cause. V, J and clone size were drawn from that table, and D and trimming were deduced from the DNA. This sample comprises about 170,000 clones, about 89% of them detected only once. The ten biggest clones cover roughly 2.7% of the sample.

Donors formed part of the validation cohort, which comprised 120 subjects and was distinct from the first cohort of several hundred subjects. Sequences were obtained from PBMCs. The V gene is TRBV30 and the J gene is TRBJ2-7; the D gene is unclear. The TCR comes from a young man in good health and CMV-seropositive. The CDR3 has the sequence CAWSVRESSEQYF. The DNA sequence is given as TGTGCCTGGAGTGTACGAGAATCTAGCGAGCAGTACTTC.